This T cell receptor beta chain was sequenced during a study of a mutant IDH1 vaccine in newly diagnosed glioma. Sequenced by immunoSEQ multiplex PCR; TCRdb stores in-frame clones only, minus some. The data contain about 96,000 clones, about 80% of them singletons. Note on this clone: No antigen is known for it.

Findings of the study overall: Pseudoprogression appears to have had no connection to changes in top peripheral T cell clonotypes.

Time point specified: baseline, week 1 (first vaccination visit). The treatment was: pre-vaccination baseline after standard-of-care therapy. V was clipped by 2 bases and J by 1 base, with 12 bases between them. CDR1 and CDR2 (germline): SGHNT, YYREEE (reference sequence). The CDR3 sequence is 15 residues long. This receptor was obtained from a man aged 35-49 years with glioma. The source was PBMCs, collected from a glioma patient treated with radiotherapy, temozolomide or both. V is TRBV5-4 and J is TRBJ1-1, with a possible D match to TRBD1 (5 bases). CDR3 residues: CASSFGTDTNTEAFF. Here the CDR3 DNA reads TGTGCCAGCAGCTTCGGGACGGACACGAACACTGAAGCTTTCTTT.